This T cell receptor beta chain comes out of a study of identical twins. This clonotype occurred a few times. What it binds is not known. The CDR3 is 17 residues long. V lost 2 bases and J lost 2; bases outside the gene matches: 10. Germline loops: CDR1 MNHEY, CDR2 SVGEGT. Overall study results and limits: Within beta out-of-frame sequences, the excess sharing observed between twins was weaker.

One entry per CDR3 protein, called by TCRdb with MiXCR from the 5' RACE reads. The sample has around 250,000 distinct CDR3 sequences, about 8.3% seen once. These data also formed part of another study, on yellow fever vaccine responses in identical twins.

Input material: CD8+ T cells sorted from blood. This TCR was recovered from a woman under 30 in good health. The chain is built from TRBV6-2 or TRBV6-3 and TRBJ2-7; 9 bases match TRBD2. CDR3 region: CASSYPFAGGSPYEQYF. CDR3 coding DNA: TGTGCCAGCAGTTACCCATTCGCGGGAGGGTCACCCTACGAGCAGTACTTC.